This T cell receptor beta chain was sequenced for a study of T cells in Graves' hyperthyroidism and ophthalmopathy. General study results and limits: Blood also held most thyroid clonotypes expanded beyond 0.001.

Individuals with ophthalmopathy presented a Clinical Activity Score of at least 3, a NOSPECS grade of at least 4 and a duration under 3 months. Exclusions: uncontrolled infection, other autoimmune disease, pregnancy, lactation. Each diagnosis was grounded in clinical symptoms, serum thyroxine and TRAb, thyroid ultrasound, and orbital computed tomography. Ten or more counts support this clonotype. The antigen is not known. The germline V gene has CDR1 GTSNPN and CDR2 SVGIG (reference sequence). The V gene lost 5 bases and the J gene lost 4 bases, with 17 bases spanning the gap. This CDR3 comprises 14 residues. It was RNA transcripts that yielded the amplified TCR beta CDR3 regions. Using the HTBI primer set, a first-round RT-PCR was run on the TCR CDR3. TCRdb redid the calling of the multiplex PCR reads with MiXCR, one entry per CDR3 protein. The sample lists some 370,000 distinct CDR3 sequences, more than 12% occurring once.

The source is a man aged 45-65 years with Graves' ophthalmopathy. The chain links TRBV30 to TRBJ1-1; D call uncertain. The sample consisted of blood. For the CDR3, the DNA is TGTGCCTGGGACTCGGCTGGGTCCTTCACTGAAGCTTTCTTT. Translated, it gives CAWDSAGSFTEAFF. Complete variable domain (other parts from reference TRBV30 and TRBJ1-1): SQTIHQWPATLVQPVGSPLSLECTVEGTSNPNLYWYRQAAGRGLQLLFYSVGIGQISSEVPQNLSASRPQDRQFILSSKKLLLSDSGFYLCAWDSAGSFTEAFFGQGTRLTVV.